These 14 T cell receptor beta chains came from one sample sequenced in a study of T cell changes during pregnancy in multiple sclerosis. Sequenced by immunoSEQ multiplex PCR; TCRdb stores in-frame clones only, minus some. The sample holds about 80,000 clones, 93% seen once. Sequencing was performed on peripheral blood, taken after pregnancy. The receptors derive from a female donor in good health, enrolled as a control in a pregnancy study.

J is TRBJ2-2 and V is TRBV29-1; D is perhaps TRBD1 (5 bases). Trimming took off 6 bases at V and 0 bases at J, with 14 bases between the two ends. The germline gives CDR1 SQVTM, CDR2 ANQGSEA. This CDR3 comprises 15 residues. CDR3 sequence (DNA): TGCAGCGTCGTTCCAGGGTCAACGAACACCGGGGAGCTGTTTTTT. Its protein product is CSVVPGSTNTGELFF.

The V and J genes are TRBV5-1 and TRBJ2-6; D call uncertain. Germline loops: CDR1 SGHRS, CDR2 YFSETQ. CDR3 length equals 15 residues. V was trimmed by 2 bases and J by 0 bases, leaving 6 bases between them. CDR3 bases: TGCGCCAGCAGCTTTCCCGGCTCTGGGGCCAACGTCCTGACTTTC. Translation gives CASSFPGSGANVLTF.

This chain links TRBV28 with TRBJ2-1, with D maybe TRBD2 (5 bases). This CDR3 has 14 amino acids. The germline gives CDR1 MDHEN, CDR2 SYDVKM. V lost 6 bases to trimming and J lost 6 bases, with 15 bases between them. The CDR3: CASSALDLSNEQFF. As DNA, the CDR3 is TGTGCCAGCAGCGCACTAGATCTAAGCAATGAGCAGTTCTTC.

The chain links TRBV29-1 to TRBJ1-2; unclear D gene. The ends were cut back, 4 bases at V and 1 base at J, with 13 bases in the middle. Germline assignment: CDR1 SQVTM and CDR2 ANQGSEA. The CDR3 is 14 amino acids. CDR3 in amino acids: CSVGPAGNNYGYTF. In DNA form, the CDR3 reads TGCAGCGTTGGCCCGGCAGGAAATAACTATGGCTACACCTTC.

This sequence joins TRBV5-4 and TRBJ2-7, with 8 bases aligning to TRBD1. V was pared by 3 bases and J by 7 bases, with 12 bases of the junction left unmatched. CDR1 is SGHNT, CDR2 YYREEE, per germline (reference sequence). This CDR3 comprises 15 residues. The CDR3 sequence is CASSSRTGTRLEQYF. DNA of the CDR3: TGTGCCAGCAGCTCCCGGACAGGGACCCGCTTGGAGCAGTACTTC.

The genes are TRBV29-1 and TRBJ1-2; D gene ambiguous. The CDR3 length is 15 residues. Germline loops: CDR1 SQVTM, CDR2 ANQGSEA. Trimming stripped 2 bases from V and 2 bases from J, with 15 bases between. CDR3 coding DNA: TGCAGCGTTGAAAGAGTAGCGGGGATAAACTATGGCTACACCTTC. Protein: CSVERVAGINYGYTF.

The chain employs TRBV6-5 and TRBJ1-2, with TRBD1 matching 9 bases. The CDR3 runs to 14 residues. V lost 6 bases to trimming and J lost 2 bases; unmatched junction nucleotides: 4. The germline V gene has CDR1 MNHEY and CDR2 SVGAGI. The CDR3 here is CASSKDRGNYGYTF. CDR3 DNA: TGTGCCAGCAGCAAGGACAGGGGCAACTATGGCTACACCTTC.

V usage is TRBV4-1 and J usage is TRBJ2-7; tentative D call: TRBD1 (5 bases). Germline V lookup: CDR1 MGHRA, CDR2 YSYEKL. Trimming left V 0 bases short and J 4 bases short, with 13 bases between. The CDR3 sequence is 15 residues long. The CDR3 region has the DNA TGCGCCAGCAGCCAAGAAGGGGATAGGCGGTACGAGCAGTACTTC. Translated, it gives CASSQEGDRRYEQYF.

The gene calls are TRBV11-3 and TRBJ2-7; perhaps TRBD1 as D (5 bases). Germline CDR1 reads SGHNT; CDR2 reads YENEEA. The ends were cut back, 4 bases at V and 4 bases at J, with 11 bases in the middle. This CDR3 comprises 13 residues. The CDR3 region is CASSSNPGYEQYF. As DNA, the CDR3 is TGTGCCAGCAGCTCAAATCCAGGGTACGAGCAGTACTTC.

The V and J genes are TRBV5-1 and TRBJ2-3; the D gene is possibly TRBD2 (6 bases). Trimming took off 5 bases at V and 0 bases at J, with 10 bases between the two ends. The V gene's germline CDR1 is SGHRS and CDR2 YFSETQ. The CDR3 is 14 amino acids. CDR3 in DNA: TGCGCCAGCAGGGTTGGGACTAGCACAGATACGCAGTATTTT. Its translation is CASRVGTSTDTQYF. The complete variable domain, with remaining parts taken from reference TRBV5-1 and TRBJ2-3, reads KAGVTQTPRYLIKTRGQQVTLSCSPISGHRSVSWYQQTPGQGLQFLFEYFSETQRNKGNFPGRFSGRQFSNSRSEMNVSTLELGDSALYLCASRVGTSTDTQYFGPGTRLTVL.

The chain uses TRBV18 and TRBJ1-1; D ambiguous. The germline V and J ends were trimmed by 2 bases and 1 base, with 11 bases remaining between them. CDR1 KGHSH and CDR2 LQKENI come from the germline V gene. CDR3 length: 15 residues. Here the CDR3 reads CASSPRRVENTEAFF. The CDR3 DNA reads TGTGCCAGCTCACCAAGGAGGGTTGAGAACACTGAAGCTTTCTTT.

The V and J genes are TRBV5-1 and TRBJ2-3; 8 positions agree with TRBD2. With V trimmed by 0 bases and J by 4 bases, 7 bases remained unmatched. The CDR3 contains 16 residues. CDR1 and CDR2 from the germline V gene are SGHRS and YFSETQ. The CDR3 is CASSLESPGLADTQYF. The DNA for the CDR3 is TGCGCCAGCAGCTTGGAGTCGCCGGGACTAGCAGATACGCAGTATTTT.

The CDR3 sequence: CASSQEGLAAREQYF. The DNA for the CDR3 is TGTGCCAGCAGCCAAGAGGGACTAGCGGCTCGGGAGCAGTACTTC. The rearrangement uses TRBV4-2 and TRBJ2-7; 11 bases match TRBD2. The V gene end was trimmed by 0 bases and the J gene end by 7 bases; junction bases not matched to a gene: 5. Germline V lookup: CDR1 LGHNA, CDR2 YNFKEQ. There are 15 residues in the CDR3.

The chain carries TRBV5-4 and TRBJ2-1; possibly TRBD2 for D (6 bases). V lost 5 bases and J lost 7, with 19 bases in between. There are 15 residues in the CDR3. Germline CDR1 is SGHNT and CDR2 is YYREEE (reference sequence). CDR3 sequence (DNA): TGTGCCAGCAGAGACCTCCGGGACTTCTCGAATGAGCAGTTCTTC. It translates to CASRDLRDFSNEQFF.